This entry describes one T cell receptor (beta chain). The antigen is not known. The V gene's germline CDR1 is MNHEY and CDR2 SVGAGI. This CDR3 has 14 residues. V lost 6 bases and J lost 4, with 16 bases in between. Individual cDNA molecules were tagged with unique molecular identifiers, the study reported. In TCRdb, the 5' RACE reads were re-called with MiXCR into one record per CDR3 protein. This table has about 48,000 distinct CDR3 sequences, roughly 7.7% appearing once. This sample is part of a study of early T cells in non-severe SARS-CoV-2 infection. On the study more broadly: Sequenced bulk RNA came from whole blood that was unsorted, and chains were unpaired.

Study results and limitations: VDJdb-based matching was biased toward anti-spike CD8 responses and missed private and CD4 specificities.

The chain carries TRBV6-5 and TRBJ2-7; perhaps TRBD1 as D (6 bases). This receptor was identified in an adult who was a healthcare worker with PCR-confirmed SARS-CoV-2 infection or an uninfected control (not recorded which). Material: whole blood. CDR3 amino acids: CASSPTGSGYEQYF. The CDR3 DNA reads TGTGCCAGCAGCCCTACAGGGTCCGGGTACGAGCAGTACTTC.